This TCR beta chain appears in the sequencing data of a study of cytomegalovirus exposure and HLA in healthy donors (dated by TCRdb to the late 2010s). Some background on the complete study: According to a later analysis, the approximately 120 validation repertoires were produced on the same platform as the 666 repertoires of the first cohort. The aim of the study was to test whether cataloging public T cell receptors could identify signatures of past pathogen exposure. Along with the approximately 700-subject first cohort, a separate validation cohort of over a hundred different subjects was used. To predict cytomegalovirus infection status, the study brought together high-throughput TCR immunosequencing, statistical association of individual TCRs with disease status, and machine learning.

What the work shows at the level of the full study, not this receptor alone: Most TCR sequences were observed very rarely across donors, whereas some public TCRs were present in many individuals. The classifier was reported to diagnose cytomegalovirus status with high specificity and sensitivity in both the original cohort and the validation cohort. All 120 or so repertoires were used to score co-occurrence in the validation cohort in a later analysis, because that analysis had no HLA typing for the cohort. According to the authors, the approach could potentially be generalized to other disease states and immunological phenotypes. In a later analysis, TCRs clustered in the first cohort were found to also tend to co-occur in the roughly 120 validation repertoires, with 94% of cluster scores above 0. In the study, approximately 160 TCR beta chains were listed as associated with cytomegalovirus. In vitro tests confirmed that a few of the cytomegalovirus-associated TCR beta chains recognize cytomegalovirus antigens.

Separate from the approximately 700-subject first cohort, the validation cohort of 120 subjects was the group to which the donors belonged. Libraries were made using the immunoSEQ multiplex PCR assay. The authors' analysis ran thus. A statistical classification framework was developed to diagnose cytomegalovirus status using the catalog of TCR beta chain sequences. TCRdb holds this immuneACCESS table with in-frame rearrangements only. Some clones are missing; in checked studies, unresolved V genes explain under half, and the rest has no known cause. The DNA was the basis for D and trimming; V, J and clone size are from that table. The sample table lists about 260,000 clones, 80% to 95% of them with a count of one. The ten largest clones add up to under 4% of the sample. As for this clone: The target of this receptor is not known. The sample holds no much larger clone one base away, and base qualities are not on file.

CDR1 SGDLS and CDR2 YYNGEE are derived from the germline V gene. V is pared back by 1 base and J by 4 bases, with 17 bases lying between the germline termini. The CDR3 starts with the cysteine, ends with the phenylalanine, and has 16 residues. The kept DNA is CDR3 alone, 48 bases in frame from the first base. The sequence was obtained from a woman aged 25-40 years in good health and CMV-seronegative. Material: PBMCs. The chain uses TRBV9 and TRBJ2-5, and perhaps TRBD1 as D gene, on 8 matching bases. CDR3 region: CASSVTGGRAIETQYF. The DNA sequence is TGTGCCAGCAGCGTAACAGGGGGGAGGGCCATAGAGACCCAGTACTTC.